Given below is one T cell receptor beta chain in context. As yet, its antigen is unknown. The record originates from a study of T cell responses to AZD1222 COVID-19 vaccine. On the study more broadly: Whether given at about 4 or about 12 weeks, second doses were pooled.

In germline, CDR1 is LGHNT, CDR2 FRNRAP. V was trimmed by 4 bases and J by 0 bases, leaving 13 bases between them. CDR3 size: 17 residues. Repertoires were generated with immunoSEQ multiplex PCR, while TCRdb's copy carries only in-frame clones and drops some. The sample records approximately 150,000 clones, around 90% being singletons. General study findings and limits: Mostly white British, mostly female donors; authors suggested clonal diversity may be underestimated.

The sample here was peripheral blood, taken on day 0 of AZD1222 vaccination. The rearrangement uses TRBV12-5 and TRBJ2-6, with D hard to call. The source is an adult in good health. CDR3 amino acids: CASGSRPESSGANVLTF. The DNA for the CDR3 is TGTGCTAGTGGTTCTCGCCCGGAAAGCTCTGGGGCCAACGTCCTGACTTTC.